These T cell receptor beta chains were read from a single sample in a study of cytomegalovirus exposure and HLA in healthy donors. Sequencing was performed with immunoSEQ multiplex PCR; in TCRdb, only in-frame clones are kept and a portion is missing. The sample lists roughly 160,000 clones, around 72% occurring once. The sequenced material came from PBMCs. These receptors originate from a woman between 50 and 59 years old in good health and CMV-seropositive. Both conserved end residues are part of each CDR3. A D gene is named only where the DNA matches it firmly. Size is stated for part of the rows, as once, few or many counts, or as a class when the clone is expanded.

v_gene,abundance,d_gene,j_gene,CDR3nt,CDR3aa
TRBV2,.,.,TRBJ2-1,TGTGCCAGCAGGGGACTTAGCTCCTACAATGAGCAGTTCTTC,CASRGLSSYNEQFF
TRBV5-1,.,.,TRBJ2-7,TGCGCCAGCAGCCCCCTCGGGGACGAGCAGTACTTC,CASSPLGDEQYF
TRBV6-4,.,.,TRBJ1-2,TGTGCCAGCAGTGACTCCCGGAGAGGCGGCTACACCTTC,CASSDSRRGGYTF
TRBV6-5,.,.,TRBJ1-2,TGTGCCACTCGCACCGACGGGGATGATGGCTACACCTTC,CATRTDGDDGYTF
TRBV10-3,.,TRBD1,TRBJ2-7,TGTGCCATCAGTGTCGCGACAGGGTTGAAGTACGAGCAGTACTTC,CAISVATGLKYEQYF
TRBV4-1,few,TRBD2,TRBJ2-7,TGCGCCAGCAGCCAACCGACTAGCGGGGAACCCTACGAGCAGTACTTC,CASSQPTSGEPYEQYF
TRBV30,few,.,TRBJ2-1,TGTGCCTGGAAGGGGGGGCCACTGAACAATGAGCAGTTCTTC,CAWKGGPLNNEQFF
TRBV7-2,.,.,TRBJ2-3,TGTGCCAGCAGCTCCCCCCACACAGATACGCAGTATTTT,CASSSPHTDTQYF
TRBV27,few,TRBD1,TRBJ1-4,TGTGCCAGCAGTTTATTTTCCTCCCGGGACAGGGATGAAAAACTGTTTTTT,CASSLFSSRDRDEKLFF
TRBV19,.,TRBD1,TRBJ1-2,TGTGCCAGTAGTTCCGATAACCGGGACAGGCTCCTCTATGGCTACACCTTC,CASSSDNRDRLLYGYTF
TRBV7-8,few,.,TRBJ1-5,TGTGCCAGCAGCTTAGCAGAGGGTCAGCCCCAGCATTTT,CASSLAEGQPQHF
TRBV28,.,.,TRBJ2-6,TGTGCCAGCAGGACAGCCCTCGGTGGGGCCAACGTCCTGACTTTC,CASRTALGGANVLTF
TRBV5-1,once,.,TRBJ1-1,TGCGCCAGCAGCCCCCAGTTGATGAACACTGAAGCTTTCTTT,CASSPQLMNTEAFF
TRBV19,.,TRBD1,TRBJ1-5,TGTGCCAGTAGTCCCTACAGGGGGGAGAATCAGCCCCAGCATTTT,CASSPYRGENQPQHF
TRBV30,.,.,TRBJ2-1,TGTGCCTGGAGTGGCCCTGGGGGGGCGAAGACTGAGCAGTTCTTC,CAWSGPGGAKTEQFF
TRBV14,few,.,TRBJ2-7,TGTGCCAGCAGCCAAGATAGGAGCTCCTACGAGCAGTACTTC,CASSQDRSSYEQYF
TRBV6-5,.,TRBD1,TRBJ1-1,TGTGCCAGCAGACAGACTACAGGGGGAAATACTGAAGCTTTCTTT,CASRQTTGGNTEAFF
TRBV11-3,.,TRBD1,TRBJ1-2,TGTGCCAGCAGCTTCTCTTTGAGACAGGGGGCGTTTGGCTACACCTTC,CASSFSLRQGAFGYTF
TRBV2,.,.,TRBJ1-3,TGTGCCAGCAGTAGGGAGGGGTCGGGCTCTGGAAACACCATATATTTT,CASSREGSGSGNTIYF
TRBV12-5,few,.,TRBJ2-1,TGTGCTAGTGTGGCTCAATACGGGGAACAGTTCTTC,CASVAQYGEQFF
TRBV7-9,.,TRBD1,TRBJ1-1,TGTGCCAGCAGCTTACCCGACAGGGCGAGGTCTGAAGCTTTCTTT,CASSLPDRARSEAFF
TRBV19,.,TRBD1,TRBJ1-2,TGTGCCAGTAGTAGACCGTTGACAGGGGGCAGCTATGGCTACACCTTC,CASSRPLTGGSYGYTF
TRBV19,.,TRBD2,TRBJ2-2,TGTGCCAGTACCCAACTAGCGCAGGGAACCGGGGAGCTGTTTTTT,CASTQLAQGTGELFF
TRBV7-6,.,.,TRBJ2-5,TGTGCCAGCAGCTTACGCAGGGGGGTACAAGAGACCCAGTACTTC,CASSLRRGVQETQYF
TRBV2,few,TRBD2,TRBJ2-7,TGTGCCAGCAACCGACTAGCGGGGGCCTACGAGCAGTACTTC,CASNRLAGAYEQYF
TRBV28,.,TRBD1,TRBJ2-7,TGTGCCAGCAGACGTCCAGGGGGCATCTACGAGCAGTACTTC,CASRRPGGIYEQYF
TRBV2,.,.,TRBJ1-2,TGTGCCAGCAGCCAAGGGGCGGCCTATGGCTACACCTTC,CASSQGAAYGYTF
TRBV7-9,.,TRBD1,TRBJ2-3,TGTGCCAGCAGTCCACAGGGGTTTGGAGATACGCAGTATTTT,CASSPQGFGDTQYF
TRBV5-8,.,TRBD1,TRBJ2-3,TGTGCCAGCAGCCCCCGGGACAGGACAATGAGAGATACGCAGTATTTT,CASSPRDRTMRDTQYF
TRBV7-3,.,.,TRBJ1-3,TGTGCCAGCATGGGGCAGAGGAACCCCTCTGGAAACACCATATATTTT,CASMGQRNPSGNTIYF
TRBV5-8,.,.,TRBJ2-5,TGTGCCAGCAGCTTGATAAGGGGAGAGACCCAGTACTTC,CASSLIRGETQYF
TRBV6-1,.,TRBD1,TRBJ1-1,TGTGCCAGCAGAGGACAGGGGGCGACTGAAGCTTTCTTT,CASRGQGATEAFF
TRBV7-2,.,.,TRBJ1-2,TGTGCCAGCAGCCTCATGTCGCCCAAGGGGGATGGCTACACCTTC,CASSLMSPKGDGYTF
TRBV4-3,.,.,TRBJ1-2,TGCGCCAGCAGCCAAGATCGCCGGACGGGAGGCTACACCTTC,CASSQDRRTGGYTF
TRBV5-4,few,.,TRBJ1-1,TGTGCCAGCAGCCTCCCTGGGGGGGTTGAAGCTTTCTTT,CASSLPGGVEAFF
TRBV11-2,.,TRBD2,TRBJ2-5,TGTGCCAGCAGCTCCTCCGGGACTAGCGGGGAGACCCAGTACTTC,CASSSSGTSGETQYF
TRBV6-1,.,.,TRBJ1-4,TGTGCCAGCAGTGAAGCGCAGGGGAGGGGGGAAAAACTGTTTTTT,CASSEAQGRGEKLFF
TRBV28,.,TRBD1,TRBJ2-7,TGTGCCAGCAGCCTAGGGACAGGGCAACAGGGCTACGAGCAGTACTTC,CASSLGTGQQGYEQYF
TRBV30,once,TRBD1,TRBJ1-4,TGTGCCTGGAGTGCGGGACAGGGTATTGATGAAAAACTGTTTTTT,CAWSAGQGIDEKLFF
TRBV28,few,TRBD1,TRBJ2-1,TGTGCCAGCAGGAACAGGGGGCCGGGGGATGAGCAGTTCTTC,CASRNRGPGDEQFF
TRBV7-8,.,.,TRBJ2-7,TGTGCCAGCAGCTTCGGGACACTTTTAGAGCAGTACTTC,CASSFGTLLEQYF
TRBV7-3,.,TRBD1,TRBJ2-1,TGTGCCAGCAGCCCTAACGGAAGGGGGCGAAATGAGCAGTTCTTC,CASSPNGRGRNEQFF
TRBV19,.,TRBD1,TRBJ1-6,TGTGCCAGTAGTGGCCGATCGGGACAGGGGGGACCCCTTCACTTT,CASSGRSGQGGPLHF
TRBV28,.,TRBD2,TRBJ2-3,TGTGCCACCTCTCCGGCTGGGGCGGGAGAACCAGATACGCAGTATTTT,CATSPAGAGEPDTQYF
TRBV19,.,TRBD1,TRBJ2-4,TGTGCCAGTAGTCCTCGACAGGGATTAAACAGTCAGTACTTC,CASSPRQGLNSQYF
TRBV2,.,TRBD1,TRBJ1-1,TGTGCCAGCAGACAACAGGGGGCCTCGAACACTGAAGCTTTCTTT,CASRQQGASNTEAFF
TRBV27,.,.,TRBJ2-3,TGTGCCAGCAGTTTAGGAGCTAGCACAGATACGCAGTATTTT,CASSLGASTDTQYF
TRBV23-1,few,TRBD2,TRBJ2-7,TGCGCCAGCAGCCCCTTTTCCCGCGGGAGGGTCTACGAGCAGTACTTC,CASSPFSRGRVYEQYF
TRBV28,.,.,TRBJ1-1,TGTGCCAGCAGACTCACTCCCGCCCGGACTGAAGCTTTCTTT,CASRLTPARTEAFF
TRBV19,.,TRBD1,TRBJ1-2,TGTGCCAGTTACTCGTGGGGACAGGGTGATGGCTACACCTTC,CASYSWGQGDGYTF
TRBV15,.,.,TRBJ2-1,TGTGCCACCAGCAGAGATCTTGAGAGCTCCTACAATGAGCAGTTCTTC,CATSRDLESSYNEQFF
TRBV15,.,TRBD1,TRBJ1-4,TGTGCCACGCACCGGGACAGGGGGGTACTGGTGACTAATGAAAAACTGTTTTTT,CATHRDRGVLVTNEKLFF
TRBV29-1,.,.,TRBJ1-1,TGCAGCGTTGGAGCTTCCACTGAAGCTTTCTTT,CSVGASTEAFF
TRBV11-2,.,TRBD1,TRBJ1-6,TGTGCCAGCAGGTCCGGGACAGCGCTTAATTCACCCCTCCACTTT,CASRSGTALNSPLHF
TRBV28,.,.,TRBJ1-4,TGTGCCAGCACTCTAGGGGGGGCAACTAATGAAAAACTGTTTTTT,CASTLGGATNEKLFF
TRBV5-4,.,TRBD1,TRBJ1-2,TGTGCCAGCAGCTCACAGACAGGGGATAACTATGGCTACACCTTC,CASSSQTGDNYGYTF
TRBV5-4,once,.,TRBJ2-7,TGTGCCAGCAGCTTGGCCGTAGGGGTATACGAGCAGTACTTC,CASSLAVGVYEQYF
TRBV9,.,.,TRBJ2-1,TGTGCCAGCAGCGCCAACACAGGGAACAATGAGCAGTTCTTC,CASSANTGNNEQFF
TRBV21-1,.,.,TRBJ1-1,TGTGCCAGCAGCAAATTAGGGGGACGGGGGAACACTGAAGCTTTCTTT,CASSKLGGRGNTEAFF
TRBV10-2,once,.,TRBJ1-1,TGCGCCAGCCAAATCGGGGTTGCGAACACTGAAGCTTTCTTT,CASQIGVANTEAFF